This TCR beta chain is drawn from a study of blood T cell repertoires in COVID-19. Per the authors' pipeline: Estimation of nucleated cell counts was performed using reference gene primer amplification. The table came from immunoSEQ multiplex PCR; TCRdb's copy has only in-frame clones and leaves some out. That table furnishes V, J and clone size, whereas the DNA furnished D and trimming. The repertoire consists of tens of thousands of clones, with approximately 86% occurring once and the leading ten covering about 15%. Patients of the Seattle cohort, enrolled during active infection, were followed longitudinally. This clonotype was obtained from a man aged 35 to 55 with COVID-19, enrolled during active disease. Sample: peripheral blood.

CDR3 in DNA: TGTGCCAGCAGCCGGGACAGGGAAAATGAAAAACTGTTTTTT. The encoded protein is CASSRDRENEKLFF. V gene TRBV11-2 combines with J gene TRBJ1-4; 9 bases fit TRBD1. CDR1 SGHAT and CDR2 FQNNGV come from the germline V gene. V shed 5 bases and J 5 bases; nucleotides not matched to a gene: 3. This CDR3 region has 14 residues.